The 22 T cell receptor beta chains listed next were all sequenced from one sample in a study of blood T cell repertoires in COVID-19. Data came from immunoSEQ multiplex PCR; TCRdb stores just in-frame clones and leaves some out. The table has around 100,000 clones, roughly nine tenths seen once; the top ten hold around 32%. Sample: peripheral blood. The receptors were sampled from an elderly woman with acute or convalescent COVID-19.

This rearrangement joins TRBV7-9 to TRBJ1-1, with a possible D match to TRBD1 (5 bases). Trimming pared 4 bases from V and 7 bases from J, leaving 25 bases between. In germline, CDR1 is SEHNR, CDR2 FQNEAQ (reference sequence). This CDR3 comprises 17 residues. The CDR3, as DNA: TGTGCCAGCAGCTCACTCAGACCGCCCCTGGCAGGGCTTGAAGCTTTCTTT. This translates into CASSSLRPPLAGLEAFF.

This CDR3 reads CASSSKLIPGLYYEQYF. CDR3 DNA sequence: TGTGCCAGCAGCTCTAAACTCATACCGGGACTTTACTACGAGCAGTACTTC. This chain uses TRBV13 with TRBJ2-7, with D tentatively TRBD2 (6 bases). The V gene's germline CDR1 is PRHDT and CDR2 FYEKMQ (reference sequence). V lost 4 bases and J lost 3, with 22 bases in between. The CDR3 length is 17 residues.

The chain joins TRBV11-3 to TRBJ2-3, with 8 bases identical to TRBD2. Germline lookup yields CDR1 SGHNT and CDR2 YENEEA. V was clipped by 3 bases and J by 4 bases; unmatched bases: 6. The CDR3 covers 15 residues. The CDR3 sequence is CASSFGTRGADTQYF. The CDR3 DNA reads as TGTGCCAGCAGCTTCGGGACTAGGGGGGCAGATACGCAGTATTTT. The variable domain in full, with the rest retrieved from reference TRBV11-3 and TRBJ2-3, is EAGVVQSPRYKIIEKKQPVAFWCNPISGHNTLYWYLQNLGQGPELLIRYENEEAVDDSQLPKDRFSAERLKGVDSTLKIQPAELGDSAVYLCASSFGTRGADTQYFGPGTRLTVL.

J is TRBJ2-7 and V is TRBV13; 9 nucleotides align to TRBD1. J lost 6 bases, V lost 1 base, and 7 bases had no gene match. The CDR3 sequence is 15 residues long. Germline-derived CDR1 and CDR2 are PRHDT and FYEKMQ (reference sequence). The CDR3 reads CASSLENRGRLEQYF. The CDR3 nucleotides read TGTGCCAGCAGCTTAGAAAACAGGGGGCGCCTCGAGCAGTACTTC.

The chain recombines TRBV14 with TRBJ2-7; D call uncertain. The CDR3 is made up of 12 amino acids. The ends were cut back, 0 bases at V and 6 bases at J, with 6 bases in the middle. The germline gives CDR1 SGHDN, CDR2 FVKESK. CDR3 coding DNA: TGTGCCAGCAGCCAAGACCCCATCGAGCAGTACTTC. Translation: CASSQDPIEQYF.

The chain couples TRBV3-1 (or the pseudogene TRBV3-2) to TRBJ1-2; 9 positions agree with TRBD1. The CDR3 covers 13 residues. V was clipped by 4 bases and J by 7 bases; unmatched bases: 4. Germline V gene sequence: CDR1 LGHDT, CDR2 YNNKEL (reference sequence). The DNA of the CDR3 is TGTGCCAGCAGCCTTGGGACAGGGCTTGGCTACACCTTC. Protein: CASSLGTGLGYTF.

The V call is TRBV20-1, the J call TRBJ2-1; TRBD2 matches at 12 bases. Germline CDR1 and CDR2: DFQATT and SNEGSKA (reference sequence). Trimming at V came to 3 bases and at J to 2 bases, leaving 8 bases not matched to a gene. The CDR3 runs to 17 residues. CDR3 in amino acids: CSASREASGGAYNEQFF. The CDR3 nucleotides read TGCAGTGCTAGTCGTGAAGCTAGCGGGGGGGCCTACAATGAGCAGTTCTTC.

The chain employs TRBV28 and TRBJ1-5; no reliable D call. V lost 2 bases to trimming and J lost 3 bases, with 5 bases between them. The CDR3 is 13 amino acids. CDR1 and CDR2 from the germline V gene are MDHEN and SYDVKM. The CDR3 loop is CASSLPLNQPQHF. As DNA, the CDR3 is TGTGCCAGCAGTTTACCCCTCAATCAGCCCCAGCATTTT.

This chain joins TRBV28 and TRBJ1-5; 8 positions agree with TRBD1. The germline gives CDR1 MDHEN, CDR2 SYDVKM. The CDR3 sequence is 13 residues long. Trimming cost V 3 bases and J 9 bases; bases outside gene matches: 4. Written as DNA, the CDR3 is TGTGCCAGCAGTTTGACAGGGGTAAGGCCCCAGCATTTT. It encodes CASSLTGVRPQHF.

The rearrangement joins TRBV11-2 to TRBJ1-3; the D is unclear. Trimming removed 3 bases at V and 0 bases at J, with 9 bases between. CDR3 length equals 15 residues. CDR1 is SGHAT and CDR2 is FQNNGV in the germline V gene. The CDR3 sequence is CASSFPSSSGNTIYF. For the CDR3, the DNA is TGTGCCAGCAGCTTTCCCTCTTCCTCTGGAAACACCATATATTTT. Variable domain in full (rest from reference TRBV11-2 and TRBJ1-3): EAGVAQSPRYKIIEKRQSVAFWCNPISGHATLYWYQQILGQGPKLLIQFQNNGVVDDSQLPKDRFSAERLKGVDSTLKIQPAKLEDSAVYLCASSFPSSSGNTIYFGEGSWLTVV.

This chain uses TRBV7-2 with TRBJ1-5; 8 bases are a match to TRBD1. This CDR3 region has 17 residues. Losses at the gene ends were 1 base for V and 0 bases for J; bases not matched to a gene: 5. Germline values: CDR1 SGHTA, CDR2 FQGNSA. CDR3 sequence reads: CASSLVLQGVSNQPQHF. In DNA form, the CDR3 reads TGTGCCAGCAGCTTAGTCTTACAGGGGGTTAGCAATCAGCCCCAGCATTTT.

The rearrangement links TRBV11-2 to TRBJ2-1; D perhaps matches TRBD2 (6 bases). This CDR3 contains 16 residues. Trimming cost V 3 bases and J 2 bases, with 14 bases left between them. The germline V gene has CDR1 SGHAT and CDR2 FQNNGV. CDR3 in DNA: TGTGCCAGCAGCTTGGGCGGGACTGGAGCCTACAATGAGCAGTTCTTC. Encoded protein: CASSLGGTGAYNEQFF. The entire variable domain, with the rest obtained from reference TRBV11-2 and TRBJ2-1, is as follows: EAGVAQSPRYKIIEKRQSVAFWCNPISGHATLYWYQQILGQGPKLLIQFQNNGVVDDSQLPKDRFSAERLKGVDSTLKIQPAKLEDSAVYLCASSLGGTGAYNEQFFGPGTRLTVL.

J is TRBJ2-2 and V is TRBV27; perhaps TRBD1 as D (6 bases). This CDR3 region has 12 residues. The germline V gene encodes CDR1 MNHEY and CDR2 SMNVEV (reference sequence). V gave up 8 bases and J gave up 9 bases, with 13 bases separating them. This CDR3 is CASWDNPRELFF. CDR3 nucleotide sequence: TGTGCCAGCTGGGACAACCCAAGGGAGCTGTTTTTT.

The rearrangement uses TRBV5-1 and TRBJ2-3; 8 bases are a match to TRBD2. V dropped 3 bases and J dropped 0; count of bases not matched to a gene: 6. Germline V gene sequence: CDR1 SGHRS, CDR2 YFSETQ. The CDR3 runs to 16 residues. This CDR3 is CASSSVGRGSTDTQYF. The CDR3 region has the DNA TGCGCCAGCAGCTCCGTCGGGAGGGGGAGCACAGATACGCAGTATTTT. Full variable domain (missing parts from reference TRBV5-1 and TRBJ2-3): KAGVTQTPRYLIKTRGQQVTLSCSPISGHRSVSWYQQTPGQGLQFLFEYFSETQRNKGNFPGRFSGRQFSNSRSEMNVSTLELGDSALYLCASSSVGRGSTDTQYFGPGTRLTVL.

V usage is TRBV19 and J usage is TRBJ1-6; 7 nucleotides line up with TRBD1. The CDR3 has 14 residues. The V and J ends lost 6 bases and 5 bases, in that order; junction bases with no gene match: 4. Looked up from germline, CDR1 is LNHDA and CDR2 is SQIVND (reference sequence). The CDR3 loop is CASSPTGNNSPLHF. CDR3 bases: TGTGCCAGTAGCCCGACAGGGAATAATTCACCCCTCCACTTT. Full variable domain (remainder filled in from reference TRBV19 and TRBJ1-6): DGGITQSPKYLFRKEGQNVTLSCEQNLNHDAMYWYRQDPGQGLRLIYYSQIVNDFQKGDIAEGYSVSREKKESFPLTVTSAQKNPTAFYLCASSPTGNNSPLHFGNGTRLTVT.

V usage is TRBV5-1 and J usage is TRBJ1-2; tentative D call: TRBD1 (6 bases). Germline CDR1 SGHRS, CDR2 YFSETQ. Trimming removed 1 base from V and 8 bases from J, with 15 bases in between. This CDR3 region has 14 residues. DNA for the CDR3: TGCGCCAGCAGCTTGAACGGGGGGCGCGAGGGCTACACCTTC. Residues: CASSLNGGREGYTF.

CDR3: CASSYSKIGLSNQPQHF. CDR3 sequence (DNA): TGTGCCAGCAGTTACTCGAAAATTGGGCTTTCCAATCAGCCCCAGCATTTT. The V gene is TRBV6-2 or TRBV6-3, the J gene TRBJ1-5, with unresolved D. Germline CDR1 and CDR2: MNHEY and SVGEGT. The CDR3 consists of 17 residues. V dropped 0 bases and J dropped 3 bases, with 15 bases sitting between them.

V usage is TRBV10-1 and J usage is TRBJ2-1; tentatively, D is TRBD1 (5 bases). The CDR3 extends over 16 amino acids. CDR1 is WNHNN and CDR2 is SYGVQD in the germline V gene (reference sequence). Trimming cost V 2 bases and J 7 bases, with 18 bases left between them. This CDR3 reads CASSEGRGALRNEQFF. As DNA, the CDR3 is TGCGCCAGCAGTGAGGGGCGTGGGGCCTTAAGGAATGAGCAGTTCTTC.

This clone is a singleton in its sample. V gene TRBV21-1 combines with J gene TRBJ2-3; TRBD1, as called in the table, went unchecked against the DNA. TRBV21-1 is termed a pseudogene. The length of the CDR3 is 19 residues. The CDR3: CASSTSRRQSSSYVDTQYF. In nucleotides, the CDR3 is TGTGCCAGCAGCACCAGTAGACGACAGTCCTCCTCGTACGTGGATACGCAGTATTTT.

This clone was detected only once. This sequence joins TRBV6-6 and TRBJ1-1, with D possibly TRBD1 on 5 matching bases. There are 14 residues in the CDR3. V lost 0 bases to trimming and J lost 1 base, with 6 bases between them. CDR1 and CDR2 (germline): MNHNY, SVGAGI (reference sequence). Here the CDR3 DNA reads TGTGCCAGCAGTTACTCCGGGGGGAACACTGAAGCTTTCTTT. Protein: CASSYSGGNTEAFF.

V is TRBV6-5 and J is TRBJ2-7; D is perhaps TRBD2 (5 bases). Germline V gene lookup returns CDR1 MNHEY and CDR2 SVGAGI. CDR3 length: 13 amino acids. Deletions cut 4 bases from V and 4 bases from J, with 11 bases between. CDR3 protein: CASSSLRRYEQYF. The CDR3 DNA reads TGTGCCAGCAGTTCTTTGCGGAGGTACGAGCAGTACTTC.

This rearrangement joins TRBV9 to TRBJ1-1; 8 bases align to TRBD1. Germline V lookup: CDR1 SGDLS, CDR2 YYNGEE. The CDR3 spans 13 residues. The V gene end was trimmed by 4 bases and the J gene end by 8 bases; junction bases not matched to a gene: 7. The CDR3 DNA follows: TGTGCCAGCAGCACCGGGACAGGAAGAGAAGCTTTCTTT. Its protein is CASSTGTGREAFF. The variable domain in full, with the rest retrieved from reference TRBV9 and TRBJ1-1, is DSGVTQTPKHLITATGQRVTLRCSPRSGDLSVYWYQQSLDQGLQFLIQYYNGEERAKGNILERFSAQQFPDLHSELNLSSLELGDSALYFCASSTGTGREAFFGQGTRLTVV.